This T cell receptor beta chain emerged from a study of blood T cell repertoires in COVID-19. As for the study in general: PBMCs, B-cell-depleted T cells, or T cells were the source of the cDNA or gDNA that made up the material.

Measured with immunoSEQ multiplex PCR; TCRdb has only the in-frame clones, and not every one. The table lists 200,000 to 250,000 clones, roughly 85% of them singletons, with over 9.5% in the top ten. V lost 3 bases and J 8 bases, leaving 17 bases between the germline ends. Germline CDR1 is SGDLS and CDR2 is YYNGEE. The CDR3 contains 14 residues. V and J are TRBV9 and TRBJ1-2; D unclear. The specimen sequenced was peripheral blood. This receptor was identified in a woman between 18 and 29 years old who had recovered from COVID-19. Written as DNA, the CDR3 is TGTGCCAGCAGCGCAACCCAAGGAAGGAGCGGCTACACCTTC. The encoded protein is CASSATQGRSGYTF. The complete variable domain, with remaining parts taken from reference TRBV9 and TRBJ1-2, reads DSGVTQTPKHLITATGQRVTLRCSPRSGDLSVYWYQQSLDQGLQFLIQYYNGEERAKGNILERFSAQQFPDLHSELNLSSLELGDSALYFCASSATQGRSGYTFGSGTRLTVV.